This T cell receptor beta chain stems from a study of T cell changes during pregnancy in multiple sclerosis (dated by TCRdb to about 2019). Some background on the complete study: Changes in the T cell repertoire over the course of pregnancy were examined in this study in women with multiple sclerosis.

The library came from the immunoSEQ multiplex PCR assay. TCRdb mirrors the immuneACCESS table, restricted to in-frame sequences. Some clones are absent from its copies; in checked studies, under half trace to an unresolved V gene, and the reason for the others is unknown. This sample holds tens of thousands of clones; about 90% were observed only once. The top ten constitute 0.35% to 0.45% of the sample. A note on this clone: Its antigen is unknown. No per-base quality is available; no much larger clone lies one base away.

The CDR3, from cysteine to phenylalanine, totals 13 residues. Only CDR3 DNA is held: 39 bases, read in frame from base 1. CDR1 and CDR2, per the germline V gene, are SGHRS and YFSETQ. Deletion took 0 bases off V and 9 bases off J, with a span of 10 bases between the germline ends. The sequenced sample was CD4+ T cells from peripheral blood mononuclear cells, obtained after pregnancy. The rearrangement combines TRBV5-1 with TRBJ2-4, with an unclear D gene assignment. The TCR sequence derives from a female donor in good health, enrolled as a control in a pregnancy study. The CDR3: CASSLDVSSIQYF. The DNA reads TGCGCCAGCAGCTTGGACGTTAGCAGCATTCAGTACTTC. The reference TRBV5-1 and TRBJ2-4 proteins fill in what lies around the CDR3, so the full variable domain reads KAGVTQTPRYLIKTRGQQVTLSCSPISGHRSVSWYQQTPGQGLQFLFEYFSETQRNKGNFPGRFSGRQFSNSRSEMNVSTLELGDSALYLCASSLDVSSIQYFGAGTRLSVL.